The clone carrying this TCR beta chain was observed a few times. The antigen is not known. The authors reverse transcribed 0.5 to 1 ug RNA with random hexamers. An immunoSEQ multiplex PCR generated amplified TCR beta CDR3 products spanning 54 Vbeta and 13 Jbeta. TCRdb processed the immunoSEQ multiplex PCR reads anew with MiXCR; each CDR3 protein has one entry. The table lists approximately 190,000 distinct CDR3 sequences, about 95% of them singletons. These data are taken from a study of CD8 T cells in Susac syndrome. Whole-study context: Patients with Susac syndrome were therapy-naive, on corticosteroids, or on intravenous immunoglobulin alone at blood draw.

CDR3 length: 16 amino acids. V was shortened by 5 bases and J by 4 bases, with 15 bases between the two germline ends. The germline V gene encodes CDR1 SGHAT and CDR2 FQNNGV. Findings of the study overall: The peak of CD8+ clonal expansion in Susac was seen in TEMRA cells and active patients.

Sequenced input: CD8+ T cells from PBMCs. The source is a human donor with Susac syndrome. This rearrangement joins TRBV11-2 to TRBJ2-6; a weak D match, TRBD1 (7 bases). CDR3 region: CASSRLEGAGANVLTF. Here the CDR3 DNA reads TGTGCCAGCAGCAGACTAGAGGGGGCCGGGGCCAACGTCCTGACTTTC.